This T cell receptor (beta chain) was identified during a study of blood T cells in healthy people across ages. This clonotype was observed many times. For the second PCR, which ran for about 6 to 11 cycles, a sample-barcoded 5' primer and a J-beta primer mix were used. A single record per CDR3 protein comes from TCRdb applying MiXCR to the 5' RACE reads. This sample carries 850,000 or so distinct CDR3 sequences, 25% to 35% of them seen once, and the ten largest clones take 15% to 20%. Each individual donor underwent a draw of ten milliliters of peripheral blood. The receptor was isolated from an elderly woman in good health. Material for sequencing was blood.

CDR3 in amino acids: CASRDNREYEQYF. For the CDR3, the DNA is TGTGCCAGCAGAGACAACAGAGAATACGAGCAGTACTTC. The chain carries TRBV6-2 or TRBV6-3 and TRBJ2-7; D unresolved. Trimming removed 6 bases at V and 4 bases at J, with 13 bases between. The CDR3 runs 13 residues. The germline gives CDR1 MNHEY, CDR2 SVGEGT.